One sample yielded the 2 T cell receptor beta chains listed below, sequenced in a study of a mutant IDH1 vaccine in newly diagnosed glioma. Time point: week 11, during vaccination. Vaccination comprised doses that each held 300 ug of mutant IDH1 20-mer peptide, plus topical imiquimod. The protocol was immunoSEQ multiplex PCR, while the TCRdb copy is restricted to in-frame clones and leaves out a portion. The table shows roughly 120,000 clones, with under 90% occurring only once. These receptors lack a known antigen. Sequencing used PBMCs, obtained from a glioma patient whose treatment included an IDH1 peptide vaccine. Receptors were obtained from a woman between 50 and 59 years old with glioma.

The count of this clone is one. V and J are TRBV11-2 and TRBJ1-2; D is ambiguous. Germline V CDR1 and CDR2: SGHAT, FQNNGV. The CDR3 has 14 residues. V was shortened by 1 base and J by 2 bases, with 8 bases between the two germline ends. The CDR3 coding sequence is TGTGCCAGCAGCTTAGCGGGGTTAAACTATGGCTACACCTTC. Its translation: CASSLAGLNYGYTF.

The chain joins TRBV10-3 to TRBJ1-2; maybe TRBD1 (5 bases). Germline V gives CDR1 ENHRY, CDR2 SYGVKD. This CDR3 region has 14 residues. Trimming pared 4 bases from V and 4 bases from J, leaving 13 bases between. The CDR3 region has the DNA TGTGCCATCAGTGCCAGGGAAGTGGGCTATGGCTACACCTTC. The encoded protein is CAISAREVGYGYTF.